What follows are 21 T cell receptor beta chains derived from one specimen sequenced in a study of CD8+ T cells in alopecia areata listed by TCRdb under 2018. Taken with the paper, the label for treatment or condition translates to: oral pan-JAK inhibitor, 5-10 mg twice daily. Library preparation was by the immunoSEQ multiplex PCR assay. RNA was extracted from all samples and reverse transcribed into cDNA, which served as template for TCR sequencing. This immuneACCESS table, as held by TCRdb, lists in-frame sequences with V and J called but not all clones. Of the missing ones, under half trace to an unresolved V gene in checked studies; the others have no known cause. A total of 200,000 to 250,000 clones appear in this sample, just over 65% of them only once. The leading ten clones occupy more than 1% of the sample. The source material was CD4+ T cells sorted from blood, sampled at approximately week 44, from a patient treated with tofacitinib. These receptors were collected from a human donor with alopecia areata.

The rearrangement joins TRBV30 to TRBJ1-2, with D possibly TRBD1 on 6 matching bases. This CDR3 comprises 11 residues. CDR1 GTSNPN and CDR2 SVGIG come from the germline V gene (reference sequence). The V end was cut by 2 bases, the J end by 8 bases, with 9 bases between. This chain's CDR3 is CAWSTGGGYTF. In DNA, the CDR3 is TGTGCCTGGAGTACTGGGGGCGGCTACACCTTC.

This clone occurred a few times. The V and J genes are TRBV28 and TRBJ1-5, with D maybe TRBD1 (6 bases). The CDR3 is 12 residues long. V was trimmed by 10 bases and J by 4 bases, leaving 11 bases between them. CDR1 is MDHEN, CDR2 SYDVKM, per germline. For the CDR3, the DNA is TGTGCCATCGAGGGGACAAATCAGCCCCAGCATTTT. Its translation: CAIEGTNQPQHF.

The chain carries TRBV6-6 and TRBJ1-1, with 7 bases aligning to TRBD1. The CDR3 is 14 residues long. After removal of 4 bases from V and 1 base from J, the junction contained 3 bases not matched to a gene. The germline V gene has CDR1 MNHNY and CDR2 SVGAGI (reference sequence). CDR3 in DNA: TGTGCCAGCAGTTTGGGACAGAAGAACACTGAAGCTTTCTTT. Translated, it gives CASSLGQKNTEAFF.

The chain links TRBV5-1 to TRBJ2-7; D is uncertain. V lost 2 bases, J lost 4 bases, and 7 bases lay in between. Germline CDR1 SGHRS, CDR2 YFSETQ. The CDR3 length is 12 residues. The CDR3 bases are TGCGCCAGCAGCTTACCTATATACGAGCAGTACTTC. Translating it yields CASSLPIYEQYF.

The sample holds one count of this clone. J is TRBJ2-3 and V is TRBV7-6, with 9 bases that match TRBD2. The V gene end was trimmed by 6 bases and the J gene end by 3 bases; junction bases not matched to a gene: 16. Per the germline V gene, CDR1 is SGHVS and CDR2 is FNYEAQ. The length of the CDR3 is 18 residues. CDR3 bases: TGTGCCAGCAGACCGGGACTAGCTAAAGGTTTAGGGACAGATACGCAGTATTTT. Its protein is CASRPGLAKGLGTDTQYF. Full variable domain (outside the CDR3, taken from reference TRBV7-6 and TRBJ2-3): GAGVSQSPRYKVTKRGQDVALRCDPISGHVSLYWYRQALGQGPEFLTYFNYEAQQDKSGLPNDRFSAERPEGSISTLTIQRTEQRDSAMYRCASRPGLAKGLGTDTQYFGPGTRLTVL.

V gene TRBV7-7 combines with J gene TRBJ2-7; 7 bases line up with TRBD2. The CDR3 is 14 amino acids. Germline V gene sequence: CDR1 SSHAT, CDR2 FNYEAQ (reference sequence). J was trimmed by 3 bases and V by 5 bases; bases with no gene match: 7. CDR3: CASSPSGADYEQYF. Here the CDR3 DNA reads TGTGCCAGCAGCCCCAGCGGGGCGGACTACGAGCAGTACTTC.

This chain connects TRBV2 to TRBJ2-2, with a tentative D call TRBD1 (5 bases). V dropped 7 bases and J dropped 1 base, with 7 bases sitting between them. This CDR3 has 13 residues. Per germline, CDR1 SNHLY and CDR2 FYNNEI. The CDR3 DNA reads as TGTGCCAGCACAGGGCAGAACACCGGGGAGCTGTTTTTT. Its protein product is CASTGQNTGELFF.

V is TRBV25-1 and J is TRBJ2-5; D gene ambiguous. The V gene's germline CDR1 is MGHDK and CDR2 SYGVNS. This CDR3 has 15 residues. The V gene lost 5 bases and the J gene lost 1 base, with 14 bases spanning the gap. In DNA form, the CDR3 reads TGTGCCAGCAGTCGGCAGATGGCAGGCCAAGAGACCCAGTACTTC. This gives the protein CASSRQMAGQETQYF.

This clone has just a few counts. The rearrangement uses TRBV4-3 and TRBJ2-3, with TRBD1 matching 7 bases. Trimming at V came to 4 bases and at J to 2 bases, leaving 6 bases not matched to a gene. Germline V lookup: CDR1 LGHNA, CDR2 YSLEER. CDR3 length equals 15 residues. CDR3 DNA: TGCGCCAGCAGCCCTGGGGGACAGCACACAGATACGCAGTATTTT. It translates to CASSPGGQHTDTQYF.

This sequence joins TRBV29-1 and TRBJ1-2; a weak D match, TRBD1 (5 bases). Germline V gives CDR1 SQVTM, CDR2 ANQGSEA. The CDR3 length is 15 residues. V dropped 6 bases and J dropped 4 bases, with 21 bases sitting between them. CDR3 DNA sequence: TGCAGCGTAGTGACCGGGACTCAAGCTTCCTATGGCTACACCTTC. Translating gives CSVVTGTQASYGYTF.

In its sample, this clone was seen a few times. The CDR3 sequence is CASSLARVSTDTQYF. In DNA form, the CDR3 reads TGTGCCAGCAGCTTAGCACGGGTGAGCACAGATACGCAGTATTTT. The rearrangement uses TRBV7-9 and TRBJ2-3; D ambiguous. The germline gives CDR1 SEHNR, CDR2 FQNEAQ (reference sequence). The CDR3 runs to 15 residues. V lost 0 bases and J lost 0, with 7 bases in between.

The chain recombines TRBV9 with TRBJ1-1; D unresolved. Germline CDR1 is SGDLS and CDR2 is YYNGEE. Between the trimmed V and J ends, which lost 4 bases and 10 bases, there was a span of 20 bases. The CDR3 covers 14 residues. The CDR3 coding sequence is TGTGCCAGCAGCCCACTTCTGGGATCAATAGCAGCTTTCTTT. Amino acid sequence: CASSPLLGSIAAFF.

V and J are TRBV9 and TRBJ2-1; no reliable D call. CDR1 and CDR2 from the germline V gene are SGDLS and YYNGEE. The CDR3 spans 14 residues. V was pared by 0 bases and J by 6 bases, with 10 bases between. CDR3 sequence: CASSVGGSLNEQFF. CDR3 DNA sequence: TGTGCCAGCAGCGTAGGGGGTAGCCTCAATGAGCAGTTCTTC.

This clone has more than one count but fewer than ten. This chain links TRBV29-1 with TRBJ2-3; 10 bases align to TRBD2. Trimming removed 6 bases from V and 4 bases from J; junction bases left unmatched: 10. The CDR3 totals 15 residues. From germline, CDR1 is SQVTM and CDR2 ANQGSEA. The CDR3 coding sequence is TGCAGCGTCCCCCCAGAGCGGGGGGGCCCAGATACGCAGTATTTT. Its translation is CSVPPERGGPDTQYF.

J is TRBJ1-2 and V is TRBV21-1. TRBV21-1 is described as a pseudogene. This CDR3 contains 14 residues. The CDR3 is CASSKWLANYGYTF. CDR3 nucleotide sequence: TGTGCCAGCAGCAAGTGGCTAGCTAACTATGGCTACACCTTC.

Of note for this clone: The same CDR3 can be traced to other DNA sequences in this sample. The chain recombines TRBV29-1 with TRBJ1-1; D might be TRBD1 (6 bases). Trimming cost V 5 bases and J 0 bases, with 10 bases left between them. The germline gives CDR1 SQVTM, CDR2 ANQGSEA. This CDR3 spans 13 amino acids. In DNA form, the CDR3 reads TGCAGCGTTTCCGGACAGTTGAACACTGAAGCTTTCTTT. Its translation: CSVSGQLNTEAFF.

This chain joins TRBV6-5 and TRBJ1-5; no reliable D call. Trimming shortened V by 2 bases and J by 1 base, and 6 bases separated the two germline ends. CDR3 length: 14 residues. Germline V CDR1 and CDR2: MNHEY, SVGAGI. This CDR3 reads CASSYRQSNQPQHF. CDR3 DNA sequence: TGTGCCAGCAGTTACAGACAAAGCAATCAGCCCCAGCATTTT.

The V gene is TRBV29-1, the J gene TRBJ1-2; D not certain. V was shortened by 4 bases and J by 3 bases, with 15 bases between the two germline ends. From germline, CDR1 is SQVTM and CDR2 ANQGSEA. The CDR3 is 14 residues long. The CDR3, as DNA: TGCAGCGTTGCTAGTGAGTTCGCCGACTATGGCTACACCTTC. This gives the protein CSVASEFADYGYTF.

This CDR3 is CSVERQAGGGGYTF. The CDR3 DNA is TGCAGCGTTGAAAGGCAGGCGGGAGGCGGTGGCTACACCTTC. This chain uses TRBV29-1 with TRBJ1-2; D remains ambiguous. The germline gives CDR1 SQVTM, CDR2 ANQGSEA. V was cut by 2 bases and J by 7 bases, with 17 bases left in between. CDR3 length: 14 residues.

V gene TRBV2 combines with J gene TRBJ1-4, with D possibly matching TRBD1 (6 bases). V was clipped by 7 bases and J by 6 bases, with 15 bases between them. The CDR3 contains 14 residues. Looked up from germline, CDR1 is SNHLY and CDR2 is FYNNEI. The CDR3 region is CASILGGSHEKLFF. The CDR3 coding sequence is TGTGCCAGCATTCTAGGGGGGTCTCATGAAAAACTGTTTTTT.

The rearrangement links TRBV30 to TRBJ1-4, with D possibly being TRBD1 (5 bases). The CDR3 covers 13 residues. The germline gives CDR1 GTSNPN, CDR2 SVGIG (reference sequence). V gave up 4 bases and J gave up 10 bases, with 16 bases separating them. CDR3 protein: CAWNPLGDGKLFF. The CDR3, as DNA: TGTGCCTGGAACCCCCTCGGGGACGGAAAACTGTTTTTT. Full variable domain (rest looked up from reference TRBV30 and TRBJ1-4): SQTIHQWPATLVQPVGSPLSLECTVEGTSNPNLYWYRQAAGRGLQLLFYSVGIGQISSEVPQNLSASRPQDRQFILSSKKLLLSDSGFYLCAWNPLGDGKLFFGSGTQLSVL.